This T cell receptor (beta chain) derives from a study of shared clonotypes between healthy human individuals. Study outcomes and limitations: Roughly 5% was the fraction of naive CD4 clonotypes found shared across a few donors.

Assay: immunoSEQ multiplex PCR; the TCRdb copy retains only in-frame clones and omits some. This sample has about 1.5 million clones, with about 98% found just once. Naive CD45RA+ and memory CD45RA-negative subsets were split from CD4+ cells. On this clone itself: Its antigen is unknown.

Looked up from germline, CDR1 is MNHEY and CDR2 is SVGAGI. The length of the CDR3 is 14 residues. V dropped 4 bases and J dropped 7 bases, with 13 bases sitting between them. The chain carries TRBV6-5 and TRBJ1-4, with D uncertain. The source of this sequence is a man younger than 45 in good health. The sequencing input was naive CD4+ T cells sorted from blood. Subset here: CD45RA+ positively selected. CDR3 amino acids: CASSSDYRGEKLFF. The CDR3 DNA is TGTGCCAGCAGTTCGGACTACCGGGGTGAAAAACTGTTTTTT.